Described below is a single T cell receptor (beta chain) sequence and its context. Its antigen is currently unknown. This CDR3 fails to terminate in the conserved phenylalanine or tryptophan, so it likely reflects a read error. The data belong to a study of molecular identifiers for immune sequencing clone quantification. V dropped 3 bases and J dropped 7 bases, with 10 bases sitting between them. CDR1 and CDR2 from the germline V gene are LNHDA and SQIVND (reference sequence). The CDR3 has 12 residues. Findings and limits, study-wide: Detection of one spiked Jurkat cell's TCR RNA reportedly worked in 1 million or so naive cells.

TCRdb itself ran the PCR reads through MiXCR, one entry per CDR3 protein. The sample yields about 86,000 distinct CDR3 sequences, approximately 25% seen once. The chain uses TRBV19 and TRBJ2-7; TRBD2 is a possible D gene (5 bases). Sequencing used naive CD8+ T cells from blood, with Jurkat cell RNA spiked in. Sample subset: FACS-sorted CD8+CD4-CCR7+CD45RA+ naive T cells. The source of this sequence is a human donor in good health. Some libraries in this study had Jurkat cell RNA spiked in. Here the CDR3 reads CASSIGSGEQYL. The CDR3 DNA follows: TGTGCCAGTAGTATTGGCTCGGGGGAGCAGTACCTC.